Each of the 21 T cell receptor beta chains below was sequenced from the same sample in a study of blood T cell repertoires in COVID-19 (dated by TCRdb to about 2020). The library was made by the immunoSEQ multiplex PCR assay. TCRdb re-hosts the immuneACCESS table, in-frame sequences only. Its copies lack some clones; in the studies checked, an unresolved V gene accounts for under half of them, and the cause for the rest is not known. A total of 400,000 to 450,000 clones appear in this sample, about 91% of them only once. The top ten constitute 10% to 15% of the sample. The sequenced sample consisted of peripheral blood. These receptors were collected from a woman aged 50 to 60 with COVID-19, enrolled during active disease.

This clone was seen a few times. V is TRBV12-5 and J is TRBJ2-2; D is unclear. V was cut by 5 bases and J by 1 base, with 8 bases left in between. Germline V gene sequence: CDR1 LGHNT, CDR2 FRNRAP. The CDR3 runs 14 residues. In DNA, the CDR3 is TGTGCTAGTGGTCCCACAGTGAACACCGGGGAGCTGTTTTTT. Residues: CASGPTVNTGELFF.

J is TRBJ2-3 and V is TRBV7-9, with a tentative D call TRBD2 (7 bases). Germline loops: CDR1 SEHNR, CDR2 FQNEAQ (reference sequence). The CDR3 covers 17 residues. V was shortened by 5 bases and J by 4 bases, with 22 bases between the two germline ends. The CDR3 is CASSGRPGGGTADTQYF. The CDR3, as DNA: TGTGCCAGCAGCGGCCGACCGGGGGGCGGAACTGCAGATACGCAGTATTTT.

In nucleotides, the CDR3 is TGTGCCAGCAGCTTGACGGGACAGAGCTCTGGAAACACCATATATTTT. Protein product: CASSLTGQSSGNTIYF. The gene calls are TRBV11-3 and TRBJ1-3, with TRBD1 matching 7 bases. Germline V gives CDR1 SGHNT, CDR2 YENEEA. Germline trimming cut 3 bases from V and 0 bases from J; bases unmatched to any gene: 5. The CDR3 has 16 residues.

J is TRBJ1-6 and V is TRBV7-6, with a tentative D call TRBD1 (5 bases). Trimming removed 0 bases at V and 10 bases at J, with 13 bases between. CDR3 length: 15 residues. Germline assignment: CDR1 SGHVS and CDR2 FNYEAQ. The CDR3 region is CASSLAVQGGSPLHF. CDR3 bases: TGTGCCAGCAGCTTAGCGGTCCAGGGAGGGTCACCCCTCCACTTT.

The chain recombines TRBV5-1 with TRBJ1-6; TRBD1 agrees at 9 bases. This CDR3 contains 15 residues. The V segment lost 4 bases and the J segment 10 bases; nucleotides outside the gene matches: 9. Germline V gene sequence: CDR1 SGHRS, CDR2 YFSETQ. CDR3 sequence: CASSGGQGRGSPLHF. The CDR3 DNA is TGCGCCAGCAGCGGGGGACAGGGTAGAGGCTCACCCCTCCACTTT.

The chain is built from TRBV6-5 and TRBJ2-1, with 8 bases identical to TRBD1. Germline-derived CDR1 and CDR2 are MNHEY and SVGAGI. J lost 7 bases, V lost 5 bases, and 4 bases had no gene match. The CDR3 consists of 13 residues. In nucleotides, the CDR3 is TGTGCCAGCAGTAGGTACAGGGGGAATGAGCAGTTCTTC. Translated, it gives CASSRYRGNEQFF.

The gene calls are TRBV6-2 or TRBV6-3 and TRBJ2-3; 7 bases are shared with TRBD1. The CDR3 runs to 16 residues. In germline, CDR1 is MNHEY, CDR2 SVGEGT. With 5 bases clipped from V and 8 bases from J, the junction kept 16 bases outside the gene matches. The CDR3 region has the DNA TGTGCCAGCAGTCTTCCCCTGACAGGGCCGAAAGGTACGCAGTATTTT. Protein: CASSLPLTGPKGTQYF.

V gene TRBV5-1 combines with J gene TRBJ2-2, with D maybe TRBD2 (5 bases). V lost 5 bases and J lost 4, with 12 bases in between. Germline lookup yields CDR1 SGHRS and CDR2 YFSETQ. The CDR3 spans 14 residues. DNA of the CDR3: TGCGCCAGCAGGGACTCTCGAAGCACCGGGGAGCTGTTTTTT. Residues: CASRDSRSTGELFF.

The gene calls are TRBV3-1 (or the pseudogene TRBV3-2) and TRBJ2-3; D not certain. CDR1 LGHDT and CDR2 YNNKEL come from the germline V gene (reference sequence). The CDR3 has 14 residues. The germline V and J ends were trimmed by 1 base and 2 bases, with 7 bases remaining between them. CDR3 DNA sequence: TGTGCCAGCAGCCAAGGTGTCATCACAGATACGCAGTATTTT. Translated: CASSQGVITDTQYF.

The CDR3 coding sequence is TGTGCCAGCAGCGTAGGGCGGAGATACAATGAGCAGTTCTTC. It yields the protein CASSVGRRYNEQFF. V is TRBV9 and J is TRBJ2-1; no reliable D call. V lost 0 bases and J 4 bases, leaving 8 bases between the germline ends. CDR3 length: 14 residues. Germline V lookup: CDR1 SGDLS, CDR2 YYNGEE. The full variable domain, completed using reference TRBV9 and TRBJ2-1, is DSGVTQTPKHLITATGQRVTLRCSPRSGDLSVYWYQQSLDQGLQFLIQYYNGEERAKGNILERFSAQQFPDLHSELNLSSLELGDSALYFCASSVGRRYNEQFFGPGTRLTVL.

This chain uses TRBV5-6 with TRBJ1-4; 9 bases fit TRBD1. The CDR3 runs 16 residues. V was clipped by 0 bases and J by 5 bases; unmatched bases: 5. The germline gives CDR1 SGHDT, CDR2 YYEEEE. The CDR3 loop is CASSLAEGTGNEKLFF. The CDR3 bases are TGTGCCAGCAGCTTGGCCGAAGGGACAGGGAATGAAAAACTGTTTTTT. The complete variable domain, with remaining parts taken from reference TRBV5-6 and TRBJ1-4, reads DAGVTQSPTHLIKTRGQQVTLRCSPKSGHDTVSWYQQALGQGPQFIFQYYEEEERQRGNFPDRFSGHQFPNYSSELNVNALLLGDSALYLCASSLAEGTGNEKLFFGSGTQLSVL.

The rearrangement joins TRBV29-1 to TRBJ2-5; perhaps TRBD2 as D (7 bases). The CDR3 loop spans 13 amino acids. The ends were cut back, 7 bases at V and 5 bases at J, with 17 bases in the middle. Germline V gene data show CDR1 as SQVTM and CDR2 as ANQGSEA. CDR3: CSARRGQGETQYF. In nucleotides, the CDR3 is TGCAGCGCGAGGCGGGGGCAGGGGGAGACCCAGTACTTC.

V is TRBV24-1 and J is TRBJ2-3; D possibly corresponds to TRBD2 (7 bases). CDR1 and CDR2 (germline): KGHDR, SFDVKD. The V gene lost 4 bases and the J gene lost 2 bases, with 18 bases spanning the gap. CDR3 length: 17 amino acids. CDR3 sequence reads: CATSEPRGRGFTDTQYF. In DNA form, the CDR3 reads TGTGCCACCAGTGAGCCCCGGGGGCGGGGGTTCACAGATACGCAGTATTTT.

The rearrangement links TRBV5-4 to TRBJ2-5, with D perhaps matching TRBD2 (7 bases). Between the trimmed V and J ends, which lost 4 bases and 4 bases, there was a span of 20 bases. CDR1 and CDR2 (germline): SGHNT, YYREEE (reference sequence). The CDR3 has 16 amino acids. The CDR3 bases are TGTGCCAGCAGCCGCCCCGTTCAGGGGAGGGCAGAGACCCAGTACTTC. Residues: CASSRPVQGRAETQYF.

This chain links TRBV3-1 (or the pseudogene TRBV3-2) with TRBJ1-6; D gene ambiguous. Germline V gene data show CDR1 as LGHDT and CDR2 as YNNKEL (reference sequence). The CDR3 covers 14 residues. V lost 5 bases and J lost 8, with 13 bases in between. In DNA, the CDR3 is TGTGCCAGCAGCTCCTCGAGGGCGGATTCACCCCTCCACTTT. Amino acids: CASSSSRADSPLHF.

The chain employs TRBV6-6 and TRBJ1-1, with D uncertain. Between the trimmed V and J ends, which lost 4 bases and 0 bases, there was a span of 9 bases. CDR1 MNHNY and CDR2 SVGAGI come from the germline V gene (reference sequence). CDR3 length: 14 amino acids. CDR3 amino acids: CASSWFVVNTEAFF. The CDR3 nucleotides are TGTGCCAGCAGTTGGTTTGTAGTGAACACTGAAGCTTTCTTT.

The chain links TRBV30 to TRBJ1-4; no clear D gene. V lost 7 bases to trimming and J lost 5 bases, with 8 bases between them. Germline V gene data show CDR1 as GTSNPN and CDR2 as SVGIG (reference sequence). The CDR3 is made up of 11 amino acids. The CDR3 is CASNSNEKLFF. Written as DNA, the CDR3 is TGTGCCTCCAACAGCAATGAAAAACTGTTTTTT.

This clone was found once. CDR3 in DNA: TGTGCCAGCAGCCCCGGGACTACTAGCACAGATACGCAGTATTTT. It yields the protein CASSPGTTSTDTQYF. The chain joins TRBV9 to TRBJ2-3, with 7 positions matching TRBD2. This CDR3 contains 15 residues. J was trimmed by 0 bases and V by 4 bases; bases with no gene match: 5. CDR1 and CDR2 from the germline V gene are SGDLS and YYNGEE.

The chain employs TRBV5-4 and TRBJ1-6; 8 bases line up with TRBD1. CDR1 and CDR2 from the germline V gene are SGHNT and YYREEE (reference sequence). The ends lost 4 bases at V and 7 bases at J; junction bases unmatched: 4. The CDR3 totals 14 residues. The CDR3 DNA is TGTGCCAGCAGCGCTGACAGGGGAAATTCACCCCTCCACTTT. Its translation: CASSADRGNSPLHF.

The V and J genes are TRBV28 and TRBJ1-6; TRBD1 aligns across 8 bases. The CDR3 is made up of 18 amino acids. Per germline, CDR1 MDHEN and CDR2 SYDVKM. Losses at the gene ends were 3 bases for V and 1 base for J; bases not matched to a gene: 8. CDR3 DNA sequence: TGTGCCAGCAGTTTCCCAGGACAGGGTTCGTCCTATAATTCACCCCTCCACTTT. This sequence encodes CASSFPGQGSSYNSPLHF.

V gene TRBV5-6 combines with J gene TRBJ1-1, with 8 positions matching TRBD1. The CDR3 loop spans 15 amino acids. Germline CDR1 reads SGHDT; CDR2 reads YYEEEE. J gave up 0 bases and V 4 bases, and 5 bases lay outside the gene matches. In DNA form, the CDR3 reads TGTGCCAGCAGCCGAAAGACAGGGGTGAACACTGAAGCTTTCTTT. This sequence encodes CASSRKTGVNTEAFF. The full variable domain, with the rest looked up from reference TRBV5-6 and TRBJ1-1, is DAGVTQSPTHLIKTRGQQVTLRCSPKSGHDTVSWYQQALGQGPQFIFQYYEEEERQRGNFPDRFSGHQFPNYSSELNVNALLLGDSALYLCASSRKTGVNTEAFFGQGTRLTVV.